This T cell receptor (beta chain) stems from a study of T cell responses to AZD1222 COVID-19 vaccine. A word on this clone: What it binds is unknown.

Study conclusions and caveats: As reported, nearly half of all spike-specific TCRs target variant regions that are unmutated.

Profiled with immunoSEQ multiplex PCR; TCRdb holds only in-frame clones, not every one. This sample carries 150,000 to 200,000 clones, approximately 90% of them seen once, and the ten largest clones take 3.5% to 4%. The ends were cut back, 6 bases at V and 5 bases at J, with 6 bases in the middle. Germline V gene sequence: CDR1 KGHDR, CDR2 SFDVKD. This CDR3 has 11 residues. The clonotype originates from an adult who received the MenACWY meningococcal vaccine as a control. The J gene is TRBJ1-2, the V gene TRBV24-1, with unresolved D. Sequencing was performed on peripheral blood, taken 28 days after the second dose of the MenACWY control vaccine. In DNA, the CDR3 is TGTGCCACCAGTTATGGGTATGGCTACACCTTC. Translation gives CATSYGYGYTF.